Included here is one T cell receptor beta chain sequence, with context. Its target is unknown. CD8+CD57+ cell expansion, shown by flow cytometry, had occurred in the patients selected for sequencing. None of the patients had been given any therapy when their blood was sampled. TCR beta VDJ and CDR3 were profiled, and genomic DNA was the template. TCRdb used MiXCR to reprocess the reads, holding one entry per CDR3 protein. The sample shows 150,000 to 180,000 distinct CDR3 sequences, roughly 54% of them seen only once. The sample originates from a study of CD8+CD57+ T cells in acquired aplastic anemia. Study details: CD4+ and CD8+ cells, once sorted, gave DNA averaging roughly 3 ug. Study-wide results and limits: Patients shared just under 30 CD8+ CDR3 sequences with controls. With respect to CD8+ Simpson's diversity, patients and controls did not differ significantly.

The sample consisted of sorted CD4+, CD8+, or CD8+CD57+ T cells (not recorded which) from PBMCs. The clonotype comes from a human donor with aplastic anemia.

The CDR3 nucleotides are TGTGCCAGTAGTCCAACCCTGCCCAGTGGGAAAGAGACCCAGTACTTC. Protein product: CASSPTLPSGKETQYF. This sequence joins TRBV19 and TRBJ2-5; D unclear. The CDR3 is made up of 16 amino acids. Per germline, CDR1 LNHDA and CDR2 SQIVND (reference sequence). With 5 bases removed from V and 3 bases from J, the gap between germline ends came to 19 bases.